What follows is one T cell receptor (beta chain) and its context. Participants reported their clinical history, and cohort assignment relied on those reports. Libraries were prepared by immunoSEQ multiplex PCR; TCRdb keeps only in-frame clonotypes and omits some of them. The table includes a few hundred thousand clones, over 80% detected once. This sample is drawn from a study of blood T cell repertoires in COVID-19. Per the germline V gene, CDR1 is MNHEY and CDR2 is SVGAGI. Trimming removed 5 bases from V and 5 bases from J; junction bases left unmatched: 11. This CDR3 spans 15 amino acids. The genes are TRBV6-5 and TRBJ1-1, with TRBD1 matching over 7 bases. This sequence originates from a woman aged 40-49 years who had recovered from COVID-19. Sequencing was done on a sample of PBMCs or T cells enriched from blood (not recorded which). CDR3 loop: CASSLGTAEGTEAFF. For the CDR3, the DNA is TGTGCCAGCAGTCTCGGGACAGCGGAGGGGACTGAAGCTTTCTTT.